One sample yielded the 28 T cell receptor beta chains listed below, sequenced in a study of Graves' ophthalmopathy and Graves' hyperthyroidism (dated by TCRdb to 2016 to 2019). The reads were generated on an Illumina HiSeq 2000. For repertoire sequencing, TCR beta CDR3 regions were amplified from RNA transcripts. A first-round RT-PCR used HTBI primers with the Qiagen OneStep RT-PCR kit, followed by a second-round multiplex PCR, size selection and purification. TCRdb's own reprocessing of the public reads used fastp at Q25 and MiXCR and kept productive beta chains. Every entry covers one CDR3 protein and lists the most common genes and DNA from its rows. The sample table contains around 1,200,000 distinct CDR3 sequences; only one count was recorded for about 36% of them. The top ten clonotypes cover around 10% of the sample. The sequenced sample was peripheral blood or thyroid tissue (not recorded which). Receptor source: an adult man with Graves' hyperthyroidism.

This clonotype was counted ten times or more. This chain joins TRBV6-2 or TRBV6-3 and TRBJ1-1; D not certain. The CDR3 is 15 amino acids. V shed 5 bases and J shed 7 bases, with 20 bases lying between them. CDR1 is MNHEY, CDR2 SVGEGT, per germline. In nucleotides, the CDR3 is TGTGCCAGCAGTCCTGCGTCGTCCGGGGTCGGTGAAGCTTTCTTT. Protein product: CASSPASSGVGEAFF.

CDR3 nucleotide sequence: TGTGCCAGCAGGGCGAGAGGCGATACGCAGTATTTT. Translating gives CASRARGDTQYF. The chain uses TRBV2 and TRBJ2-3; D remains unclear. Per germline, CDR1 SNHLY and CDR2 FYNNEI. This CDR3 is 12 amino acids long. V was clipped by 6 bases and J by 6 bases, with 10 bases between them.

The V and J genes are TRBV10-2 and TRBJ2-7, with 7 bases aligning to TRBD1. The CDR3 has 15 amino acids. Germline lookup yields CDR1 WSHSY and CDR2 SAAADI. J lost 6 bases, V lost 7 bases, and 15 bases had no gene match. CDR3 loop: CASTPVSTGRSEQYF. The CDR3 DNA is TGCGCCAGCACCCCAGTATCGACAGGGCGTAGCGAGCAGTACTTC.

This clonotype was found a few times. The rearrangement uses TRBV10-3 and TRBJ1-2; 7 bases match TRBD1. The CDR3 spans 13 residues. Germline CDR1 and CDR2: ENHRY and SYGVKD. With 0 bases clipped from V and 7 bases from J, the junction kept 2 bases outside the gene matches. The CDR3 is CAISESTGIGYTF. As DNA, the CDR3 is TGTGCCATCAGTGAGTCGACAGGGATTGGCTACACCTTC.

In this sample, this clonotype turned up a few times. CDR3 loop: CASSLSGGQETQHF. CDR3 sequence (DNA): TGCGCCAGCAGCTTGAGCGGGGGCCAAGAGACCCAGCATTTT. The chain is built from TRBV5-1 and TRBJ1-5, with D perhaps matching TRBD1 (6 bases). V was shortened by 1 base and J by 11 bases, with 16 bases between the two germline ends. Germline V lookup: CDR1 SGHRS, CDR2 YFSETQ. CDR3 length: 14 amino acids.

V gene TRBV9 combines with J gene TRBJ1-4; D uncertain. The CDR3 is 13 amino acids. The germline gives CDR1 SGDLS, CDR2 YYNGEE. Between the trimmed V and J ends, which lost 6 bases and 8 bases, there was a span of 14 bases. The CDR3 DNA reads as TGTGCCAGCACCTCTTCGATAGGGGAAAAACTGTTTTTT. This translates into CASTSSIGEKLFF.

This clonotype was observed many times. The chain employs TRBV12-3 or TRBV12-4 and TRBJ1-1; D perhaps matches TRBD1 (6 bases). This CDR3 has 13 amino acids. Trimming cost V 6 bases and J 1 base, with 9 bases left between them. CDR3 in DNA: TGTGCCAGCAGCTGGGGGCCGAACACTGAAGCTTTCTTT. Translation gives CASSWGPNTEAFF.

The V call is TRBV29-1, the J call TRBJ2-7; no reliable D call. In germline, CDR1 is SQVTM, CDR2 ANQGSEA. Trimming cost V 7 bases and J 1 base, with 11 bases left between them. The CDR3 contains 12 residues. The CDR3 sequence: CSEVGHSYEQYF. The DNA for the CDR3 is TGCAGCGAAGTCGGCCATTCCTACGAGCAGTACTTC.

Worth noting for this clonotype: A read error is possible here, since a much larger clone lies one base away. The chain employs TRBV5-4 and TRBJ1-2; tentatively, D is TRBD1 (5 bases). The CDR3 contains 14 residues. V was clipped by 2 bases and J by 3 bases, with 11 bases between them. The V gene's germline CDR1 is SGHNT and CDR2 YYREEE (reference sequence). CDR3 nucleotides: TGTGCCAGCAGCTTCGACGGGGCCCACTATGGCTACACCTTC. It is translated as CASSFDGAHYGYTF.

To note about this clonotype: One end of the junction fails to match germline, which may point to a read error. The rearrangement joins TRBV7-2 to TRBJ2-2; no clear D gene. The CDR3 has 14 residues. CDR1 and CDR2 (germline): SGHTA, FQGNSA. The CDR3 reads CASSQDKLTGELFF. The DNA of the CDR3 is TGCGCCAGCAGCCAAGATAAACTCACCGGGGAGCTGTTTTTT. Full variable domain (outside the CDR3, taken from reference TRBV7-2 and TRBJ2-2): GAGVSQSPSNKVTEKGKDVELRCDPISGHTALYWYRQSLGQGLEFLIYFQGNSAPDKSGLPSDRFSAERTGGSVSTLTIQRTQQEDSAVYLCASSQDKLTGELFFGEGSRLTVL.

This clonotype was detected ten times or more. The V call is TRBV3-1, the J call TRBJ1-2; perhaps TRBD1 as D (5 bases). The germline CDR1 and CDR2 sequences are LGHDT and YNNKEL (reference sequence). The CDR3 is 14 residues long. V lost 4 bases to trimming and J lost 1 base, with 10 bases between them. The CDR3 bases are TGTGCCAGCAGCCTGGGACGGATTAACTATGGCTACACCTTC. Its translation: CASSLGRINYGYTF.

This clonotype was seen many times. The chain is built from TRBV19 and TRBJ1-5; D unclear. CDR3 length equals 15 residues. CDR1 LNHDA and CDR2 SQIVND come from the germline V gene (reference sequence). Deletions cut 7 bases from V and 3 bases from J, with 16 bases between. The CDR3 nucleotides read TGTGCCAGTATCCTCAACGGCGTCAACAATCAGCCCCAGCATTTT. It translates to CASILNGVNNQPQHF.

The gene calls are TRBV10-3 and TRBJ1-5; D unresolved. Trimming stripped 2 bases from V and 1 base from J, with 15 bases between. CDR3 length: 17 residues. CDR1 and CDR2 (germline): ENHRY, SYGVKD. This CDR3 is CAISEPEGRISNQPQHF. The CDR3 DNA follows: TGTGCCATCAGTGAGCCTGAGGGAAGAATCAGCAATCAGCCCCAGCATTTT.

This clonotype came up a few times. This could be a read error, since a much larger clone is one nucleotide away. This chain joins TRBV10-3 and TRBJ2-7; possible D gene TRBD2, 5 bases. Germline loops: CDR1 ENHRY, CDR2 SYGVKD. The CDR3 is made up of 15 amino acids. The germline V and J ends were trimmed by 3 bases and 3 bases, with 15 bases remaining between them. CDR3 sequence: CAISDERVALYEQYF. In nucleotides, the CDR3 is TGTGCCATCAGTGACGAGAGGGTAGCCCTCTACGAGCAGTACTTC.

This clonotype was detected many times. The chain uses TRBV7-2 and TRBJ2-5; the D gene could be TRBD1 or TRBD2 (5 bases each). CDR3 size: 14 residues. Germline loops: CDR1 SGHTA, CDR2 FQGNSA. Deletions cut 6 bases from V and 1 base from J, with 12 bases between. The chain's CDR3 is CASRLGRVQETQYF. The DNA of the CDR3 is TGTGCCAGCAGACTGGGACGGGTCCAAGAGACCCAGTACTTC.

Note on this clonotype: This may arise from a read error, as a much more abundant clone is one base away. The chain employs TRBV7-9 and TRBJ1-5, with 10 bases fitting TRBD1. CDR3 length equals 16 residues. Looked up from germline, CDR1 is SEHNR and CDR2 is FQNEAQ (reference sequence). The V segment lost 3 bases and the J segment 9 bases; nucleotides outside the gene matches: 11. For the CDR3, the DNA is TGTGCCAGCAGCTTGGGACAGGGGATACCAGCGGGGCCCCAGCATTTT. Protein: CASSLGQGIPAGPQHF.

V and J are TRBV29-1 and TRBJ2-5, with no clear D. Germline CDR1 and CDR2: SQVTM and ANQGSEA. The ends were cut back, 4 bases at V and 9 bases at J, with 18 bases in the middle. The CDR3 runs to 13 residues. The CDR3 DNA is TGCAGCGTTGGCCACAGCCCCAATCAGCCCCAGTACTTC. This translates into CSVGHSPNQPQYF. The full variable domain, rest sourced from reference TRBV29-1 and TRBJ2-5, is SAVISQKPSRDICQRGTSLTIQCQVDSQVTMMFWYRQQPGQSLTLIATANQGSEATYESGFVIDKFPISRPNLTFSTLTVSNMSPEDSSIYLCSVGHSPNQPQYFGPGTRLLVL.

The sample holds many counts of this clonotype. The chain couples TRBV7-9 to TRBJ1-4; TRBD1 aligns across 9 bases. CDR3 length: 16 amino acids. Germline V gene lookup returns CDR1 SEHNR and CDR2 FQNEAQ (reference sequence). Trimming removed 5 bases from V and 4 bases from J; junction bases left unmatched: 8. CDR3: CASSATGTGINEKLFF. The CDR3 DNA sequence: TGTGCCAGCAGCGCCACCGGGACAGGGATTAATGAAAAACTGTTTTTT. The full variable domain, rest sourced from reference TRBV7-9 and TRBJ1-4, is DTGVSQNPRHKITKRGQNVTFRCDPISEHNRLYWYRQTLGQGPEFLTYFQNEAQLEKSRLLSDRFSAERPKGSFSTLEIQRTEQGDSAMYLCASSATGTGINEKLFFGSGTQLSVL.

The chain recombines TRBV20-1 with TRBJ1-1; D ambiguous. The CDR3 length is 13 residues. Germline V gene lookup returns CDR1 DFQATT and CDR2 SNEGSKA (reference sequence). With 2 bases removed from V and 5 bases from J, the gap between germline ends came to 12 bases. The CDR3 is CSARIGRYTEAFF. CDR3 nucleotides: TGCAGTGCTAGAATTGGAAGGTATACTGAAGCTTTCTTT.

The chain combines TRBV5-1 with TRBJ1-5; 8 bases are shared with TRBD1. Germline lookup yields CDR1 SGHRS and CDR2 YFSETQ. V shed 3 bases, J shed 10 bases, and the junction held 12 bases outside the gene matches. The CDR3 is 15 residues long. Written as DNA, the CDR3 is TGCGCCAGCAGCTCCAACAGGGGGGAAATCAAACCCCAGCATTTT. It specifies CASSSNRGEIKPQHF.

This clonotype was recorded a few times. The chain is built from TRBV4-1 and TRBJ1-5, with 10 bases aligning to TRBD1. The germline CDR1 and CDR2 sequences are MGHRA and YSYEKL. The CDR3 covers 15 residues. V lost 1 base to trimming and J lost 5 bases; unmatched junction nucleotides: 2. CDR3 DNA sequence: TGCGCCAGCAGCCAAGGGGACAGGGGATATCAGCCCCAGCATTTT. Protein: CASSQGDRGYQPQHF.

This clonotype occurred many times. The chain is built from TRBV7-3 and TRBJ2-6, with no clear D. The CDR3 covers 16 residues. CDR1 SGHTA and CDR2 FQGTGA come from the germline V gene. Trimming stripped 5 bases from V and 2 bases from J, with 13 bases between. The DNA for the CDR3 is TGTGCCAGCAGCCGAACCGCAAGGGCTGGGGCCAACGTCCTGACTTTC. This gives the protein CASSRTARAGANVLTF.

This clonotype was detected ten times or more. The chain has TRBV20-1 and TRBJ2-7; possible D gene TRBD2, 5 bases. The CDR3 runs to 13 residues. Germline V gene data show CDR1 as DFQATT and CDR2 as SNEGSKA (reference sequence). Trimming removed 0 bases at V and 4 bases at J, with 10 bases between. The CDR3 bases are TGCAGTGCTAGAGATCTGGACTTGTACGAGCAGTACTTC. As protein: CSARDLDLYEQYF.

This clonotype was detected a few times. The V and J genes are TRBV7-8 and TRBJ2-5; maybe TRBD2 (6 bases). In germline, CDR1 is SGHVS, CDR2 FQNEAQ. The CDR3 length is 15 residues. Trimming cost V 4 bases and J 2 bases, with 14 bases left between them. CDR3 sequence (DNA): TGTGCCAGCAGCTCCCTGGAGGGGTTTCAAGAGACCCAGTACTTC. This codes for CASSSLEGFQETQYF.

The sample holds many counts of this clonotype. The CDR3 loop reads CASSATSSPGEQYF. CDR3 DNA: TGTGCCAGCAGCGCGACTAGCTCCCCGGGCGAGCAGTACTTC. The rearrangement joins TRBV7-8 to TRBJ2-7; 7 nucleotides agree with TRBD2. Germline values: CDR1 SGHVS, CDR2 FQNEAQ. The trim removed 5 bases at V and 6 bases at J, leaving 10 bases unmatched. The CDR3 extends over 14 amino acids.

The table lists this clonotype with many counts. V usage is TRBV20-1 and J usage is TRBJ2-7, with 11 bases lining up with TRBD1. With 3 bases clipped from V and 4 bases from J, the junction kept 14 bases outside the gene matches. Germline CDR1 reads DFQATT; CDR2 reads SNEGSKA (reference sequence). CDR3 size: 17 residues. The chain's CDR3 is CSASPVGAGQGAYEQYF. In DNA form, the CDR3 reads TGCAGTGCTAGCCCTGTGGGTGCTGGACAGGGGGCTTACGAGCAGTACTTC.

This clonotype was recorded many times. V gene TRBV5-1 combines with J gene TRBJ1-2; maybe TRBD1 (5 bases). Germline V lookup: CDR1 SGHRS, CDR2 YFSETQ. The CDR3 runs to 16 residues. V lost 4 bases and J lost 0, with 16 bases in between. The CDR3 sequence is CASSRQTPTTNYGYTF. In nucleotides, the CDR3 is TGCGCCAGCAGCCGACAGACCCCAACCACTAACTATGGCTACACCTTC. Using reference TRBV5-1 and TRBJ1-2 for the parts outside the CDR3, the full variable domain is KAGVTQTPRYLIKTRGQQVTLSCSPISGHRSVSWYQQTPGQGLQFLFEYFSETQRNKGNFPGRFSGRQFSNSRSEMNVSTLELGDSALYLCASSRQTPTTNYGYTFGSGTRLTVV.

There are a few counts of this clonotype. V usage is TRBV6-5 and J usage is TRBJ1-1, with a weak D call TRBD1 (5 bases). The CDR3 consists of 13 residues. The germline gives CDR1 MNHEY, CDR2 SVGAGI. V was trimmed by 5 bases and J by 6 bases, leaving 13 bases between them. CDR3: CASSRWRDAEAFF. The CDR3 DNA reads as TGTGCCAGCAGTCGATGGAGGGACGCTGAAGCTTTCTTT.